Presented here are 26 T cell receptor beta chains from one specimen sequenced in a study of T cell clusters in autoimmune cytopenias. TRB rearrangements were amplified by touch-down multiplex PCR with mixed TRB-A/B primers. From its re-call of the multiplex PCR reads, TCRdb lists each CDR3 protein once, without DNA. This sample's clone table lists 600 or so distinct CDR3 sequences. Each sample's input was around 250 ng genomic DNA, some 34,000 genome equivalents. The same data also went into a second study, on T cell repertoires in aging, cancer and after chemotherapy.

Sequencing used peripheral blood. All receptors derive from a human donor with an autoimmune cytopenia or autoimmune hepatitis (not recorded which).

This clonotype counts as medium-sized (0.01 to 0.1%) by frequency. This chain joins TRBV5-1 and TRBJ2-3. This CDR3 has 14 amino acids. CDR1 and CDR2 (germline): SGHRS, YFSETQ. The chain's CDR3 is CASSFGLVTDTQYF.

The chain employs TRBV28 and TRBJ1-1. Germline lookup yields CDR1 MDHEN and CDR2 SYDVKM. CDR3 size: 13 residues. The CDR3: CASSSGWSTEAFF.

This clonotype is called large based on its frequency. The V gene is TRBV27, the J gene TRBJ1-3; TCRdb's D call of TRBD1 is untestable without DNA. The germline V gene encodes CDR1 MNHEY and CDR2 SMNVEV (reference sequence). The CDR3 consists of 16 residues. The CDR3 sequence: CASSSGGRGPGNTIYF.

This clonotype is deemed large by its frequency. CDR3 amino acids: CASSAARTGNTIYF. The J gene is TRBJ1-3, the V gene TRBV5-4. In germline, CDR1 is SGHNT, CDR2 YYREEE (reference sequence). The CDR3 covers 14 residues. Full variable domain (missing parts from reference TRBV5-4 and TRBJ1-3): ETGVTQSPTHLIKTRGQQVTLRCSSQSGHNTVSWYQQALGQGPQFIFQYYREEENGRGNFPPRFSGLQFPNYSSELNVNALELDDSALYLCASSAARTGNTIYFGEGSWLTVV.

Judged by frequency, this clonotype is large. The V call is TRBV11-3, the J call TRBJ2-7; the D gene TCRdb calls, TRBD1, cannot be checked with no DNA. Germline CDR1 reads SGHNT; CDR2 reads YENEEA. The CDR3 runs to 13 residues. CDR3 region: CASSLEGTGEQYF. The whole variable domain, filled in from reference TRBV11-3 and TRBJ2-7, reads EAGVVQSPRYKIIEKKQPVAFWCNPISGHNTLYWYLQNLGQGPELLIRYENEEAVDDSQLPKDRFSAERLKGVDSTLKIQPAELGDSAVYLCASSLEGTGEQYFGPGTRLTVT.

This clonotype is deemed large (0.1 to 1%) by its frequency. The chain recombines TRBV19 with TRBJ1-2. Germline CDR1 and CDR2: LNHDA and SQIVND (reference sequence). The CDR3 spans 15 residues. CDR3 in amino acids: CASSIEAEGSYGYTF.

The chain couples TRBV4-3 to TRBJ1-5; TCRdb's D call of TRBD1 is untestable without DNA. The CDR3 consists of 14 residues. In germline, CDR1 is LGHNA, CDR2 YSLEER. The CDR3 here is CASSQAQGNQPQHF.

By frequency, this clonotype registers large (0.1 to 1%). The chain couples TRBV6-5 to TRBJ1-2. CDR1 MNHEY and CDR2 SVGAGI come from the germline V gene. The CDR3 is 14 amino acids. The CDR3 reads CASGGTPANYGYTF.

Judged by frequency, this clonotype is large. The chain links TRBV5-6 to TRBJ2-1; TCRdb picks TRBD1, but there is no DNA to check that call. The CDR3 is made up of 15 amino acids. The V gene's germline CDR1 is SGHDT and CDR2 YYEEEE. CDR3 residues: CASRYRGPLYNEQFF.

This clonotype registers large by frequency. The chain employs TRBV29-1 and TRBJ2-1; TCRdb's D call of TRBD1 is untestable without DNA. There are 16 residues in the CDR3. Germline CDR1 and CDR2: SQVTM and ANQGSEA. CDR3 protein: CSVRIGSQAGVYEQFF.

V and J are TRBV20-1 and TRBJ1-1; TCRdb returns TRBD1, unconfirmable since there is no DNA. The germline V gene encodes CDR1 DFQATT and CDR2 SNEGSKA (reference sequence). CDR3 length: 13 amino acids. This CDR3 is CSPFGPGNTEAFF.

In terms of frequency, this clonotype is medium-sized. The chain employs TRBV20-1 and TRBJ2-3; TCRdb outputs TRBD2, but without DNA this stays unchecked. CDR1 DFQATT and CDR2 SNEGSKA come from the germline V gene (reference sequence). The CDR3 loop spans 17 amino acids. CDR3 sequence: CSARDPLLAGAADTQYF.

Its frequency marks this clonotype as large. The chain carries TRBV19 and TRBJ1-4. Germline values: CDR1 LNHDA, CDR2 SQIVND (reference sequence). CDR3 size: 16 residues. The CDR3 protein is CASSKSSFSSGEKLFF.

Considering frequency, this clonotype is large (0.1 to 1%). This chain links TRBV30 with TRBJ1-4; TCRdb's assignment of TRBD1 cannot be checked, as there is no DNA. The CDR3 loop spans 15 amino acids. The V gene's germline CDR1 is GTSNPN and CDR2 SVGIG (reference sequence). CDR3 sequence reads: CAWIPAGVGDEKLFF.

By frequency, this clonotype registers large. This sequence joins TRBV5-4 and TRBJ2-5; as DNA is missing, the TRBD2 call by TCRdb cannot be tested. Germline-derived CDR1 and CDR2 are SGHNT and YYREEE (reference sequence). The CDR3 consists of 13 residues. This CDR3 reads CASSRLEVETQYF.

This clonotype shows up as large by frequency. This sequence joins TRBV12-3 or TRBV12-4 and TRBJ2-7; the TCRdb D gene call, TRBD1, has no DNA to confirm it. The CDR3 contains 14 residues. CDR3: CASSLSPRSYEQYF.

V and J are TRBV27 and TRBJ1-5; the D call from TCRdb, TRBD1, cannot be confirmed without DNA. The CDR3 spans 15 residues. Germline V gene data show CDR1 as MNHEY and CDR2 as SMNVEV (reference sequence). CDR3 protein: CASSFGTGGGQPQHF.

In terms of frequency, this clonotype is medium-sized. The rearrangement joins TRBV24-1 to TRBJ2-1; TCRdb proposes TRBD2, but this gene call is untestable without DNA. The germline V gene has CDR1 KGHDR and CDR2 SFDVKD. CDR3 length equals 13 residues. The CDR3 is CATSDSLSAEQFF.

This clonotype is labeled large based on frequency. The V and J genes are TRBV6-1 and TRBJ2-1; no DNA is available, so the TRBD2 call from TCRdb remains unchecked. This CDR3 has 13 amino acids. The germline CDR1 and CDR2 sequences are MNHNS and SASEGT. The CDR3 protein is CASSEKATTQQFF.

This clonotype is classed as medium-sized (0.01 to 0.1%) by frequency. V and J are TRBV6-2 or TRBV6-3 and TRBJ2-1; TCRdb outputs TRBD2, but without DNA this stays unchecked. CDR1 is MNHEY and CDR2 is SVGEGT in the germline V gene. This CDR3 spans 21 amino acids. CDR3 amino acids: CASSYSPGERETPRSYNEQFF.

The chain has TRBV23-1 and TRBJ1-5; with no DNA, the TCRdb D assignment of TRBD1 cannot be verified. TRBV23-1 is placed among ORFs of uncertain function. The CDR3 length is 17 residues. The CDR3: CASSHYGQGYSNQPQHF.

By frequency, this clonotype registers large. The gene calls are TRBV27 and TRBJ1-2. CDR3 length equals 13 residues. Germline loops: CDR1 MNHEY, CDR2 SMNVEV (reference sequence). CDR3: CASSLSSPYGYTF.

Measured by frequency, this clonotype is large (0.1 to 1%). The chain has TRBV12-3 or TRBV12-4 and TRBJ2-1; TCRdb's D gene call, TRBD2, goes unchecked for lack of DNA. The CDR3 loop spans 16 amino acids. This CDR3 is CASSLPLERGKAEQFF.

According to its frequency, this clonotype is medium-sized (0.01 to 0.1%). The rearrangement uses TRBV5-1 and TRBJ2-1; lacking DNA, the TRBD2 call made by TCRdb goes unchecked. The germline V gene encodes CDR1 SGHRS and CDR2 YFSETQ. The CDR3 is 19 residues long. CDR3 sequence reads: CASSDPGLAGGATYNEQFF.

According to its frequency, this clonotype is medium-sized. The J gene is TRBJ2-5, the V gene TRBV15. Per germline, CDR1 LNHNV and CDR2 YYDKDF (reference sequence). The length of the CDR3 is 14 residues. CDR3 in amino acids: CATSRVSSQETQYF. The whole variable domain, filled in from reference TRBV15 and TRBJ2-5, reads DAMVIQNPRYQVTQFGKPVTLSCSQTLNHNVMYWYQQKSSQAPKLLFHYYDKDFNNEADTPDNFQSRRPNTSFCFLDIRSPGLGDTAMYLCATSRVSSQETQYFGPGTRLLVL.

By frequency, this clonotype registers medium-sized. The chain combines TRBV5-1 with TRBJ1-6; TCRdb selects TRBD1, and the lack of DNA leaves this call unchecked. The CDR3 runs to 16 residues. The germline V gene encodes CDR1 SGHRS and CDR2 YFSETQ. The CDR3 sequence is CASSLARDRGNSPLHF.